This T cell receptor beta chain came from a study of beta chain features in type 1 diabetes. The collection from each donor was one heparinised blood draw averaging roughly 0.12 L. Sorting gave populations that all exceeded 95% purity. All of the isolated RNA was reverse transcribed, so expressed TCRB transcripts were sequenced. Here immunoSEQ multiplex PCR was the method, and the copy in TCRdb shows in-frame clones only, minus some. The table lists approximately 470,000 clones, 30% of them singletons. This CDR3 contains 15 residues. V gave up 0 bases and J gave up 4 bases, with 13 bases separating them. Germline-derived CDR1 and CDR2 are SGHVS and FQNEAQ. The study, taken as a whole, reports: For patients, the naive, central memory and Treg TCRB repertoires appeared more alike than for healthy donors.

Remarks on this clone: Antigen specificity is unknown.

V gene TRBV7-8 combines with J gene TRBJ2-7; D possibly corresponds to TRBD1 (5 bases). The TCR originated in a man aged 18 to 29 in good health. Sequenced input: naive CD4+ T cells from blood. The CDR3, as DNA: TGTGCCAGCAGCTTAGCGGCATCAGGGATATACGAGCAGTACTTC. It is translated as CASSLAASGIYEQYF.